This TCR beta chain was identified in a study of blood T cell repertoires in COVID-19. The overall study: Sites in the United States, Italy and Spain provided acute and convalescent COVID-19 samples.

In the original processing: For nucleated cells, counts were estimated from reference gene primer amplification. Sequencing was performed with immunoSEQ multiplex PCR; in TCRdb, only in-frame clones are kept and a portion is missing. That table gives V, J and clone size, and the DNA gave D and trimming. The data contain 90,000 to 120,000 clones, 91% of them singletons. Germline V lookup: CDR1 GTSNPN, CDR2 SVGIG (reference sequence). The V gene lost 0 bases and the J gene lost 5 bases, with 6 bases spanning the gap. The CDR3 runs to 12 residues. The chain uses TRBV30 and TRBJ2-3; D may be TRBD2 (5 bases). This TCR was sampled from a human donor in a cohort sampled during active COVID-19. The specimen was peripheral blood. CDR3 DNA: TGTGCCTGGAGTGTACGGGGAGATACGCAGTATTTT. Its protein is CAWSVRGDTQYF.